The subject of this entry is one T cell receptor beta chain. A single count supports this clone. Its antigen remains unidentified. The sample holds no much larger clone one base away, and base qualities are not on file. The data originate from a study of T cell changes during pregnancy in multiple sclerosis (dated by TCRdb to the late 2010s). Regarding the complete study: The study examined how the T cell repertoire changed over the course of pregnancy in women with multiple sclerosis.

The CDR3 has 14 amino acids, counting the end cysteine and phenylalanine. Only the CDR3 DNA stays, 42 bases, in frame from base 1. The junction shows trimming of 5 bases on V and 3 bases on J, and the gene matches do not reach 5 bases of it. Looking up the germline V gene (reference sequence) yields CDR1 SEHNR and CDR2 FQNEAQ. Library preparation was by the immunoSEQ multiplex PCR assay. TCRdb took this table from immuneACCESS and kept in-frame rearrangements with V and J called. Such tables lack part of the clones; where checked against another copy, unresolved V genes explain under half of the gap, and the rest is unexplained. This sample is represented by 60,000 or so clones; about 91% of them were singletons. 0.65% to 1% of the sample lies in the top ten.

The TCR comes from a female donor with multiple sclerosis, enrolled in a pregnancy study. The V gene is TRBV7-9 and the J gene is TRBJ1-1, with 8 bases in between that match TRBD1. Source: peripheral blood, taken before pregnancy. The DNA is TGTGCCAGCAGCCGACAGGGGACGGACACTGAAGCTTTCTTT. This sequence encodes CASSRQGTDTEAFF.